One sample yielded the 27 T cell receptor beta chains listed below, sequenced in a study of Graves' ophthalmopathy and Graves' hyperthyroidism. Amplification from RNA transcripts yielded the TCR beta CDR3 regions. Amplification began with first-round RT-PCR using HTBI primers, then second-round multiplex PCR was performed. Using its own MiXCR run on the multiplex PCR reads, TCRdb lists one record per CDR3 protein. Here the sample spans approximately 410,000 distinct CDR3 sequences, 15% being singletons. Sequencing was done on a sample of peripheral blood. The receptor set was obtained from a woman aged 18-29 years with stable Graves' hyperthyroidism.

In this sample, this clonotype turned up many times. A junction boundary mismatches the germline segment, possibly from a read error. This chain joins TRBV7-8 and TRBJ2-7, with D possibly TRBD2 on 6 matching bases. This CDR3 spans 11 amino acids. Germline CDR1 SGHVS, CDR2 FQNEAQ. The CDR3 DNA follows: TGTGCCAGCAGCACCGGGAGCGTACGGGACTTC. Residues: CASSTGSVRDF. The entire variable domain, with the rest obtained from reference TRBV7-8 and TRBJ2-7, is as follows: GAGVSQSPRYKVAKRGQDVALRCDPISGHVSLFWYQQALGQGPEFLTYFQNEAQLDKSGLPSDRFFAERPEGSVSTLKIQRTQQEDSAVYLCASSTGSVRDFGPGTRLTVT.

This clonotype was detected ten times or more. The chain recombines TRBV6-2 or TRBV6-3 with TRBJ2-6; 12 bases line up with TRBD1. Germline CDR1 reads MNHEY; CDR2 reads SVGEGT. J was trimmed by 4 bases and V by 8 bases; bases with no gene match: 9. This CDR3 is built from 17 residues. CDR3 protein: CASRPGQGASGANVLTF. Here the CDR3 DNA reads TGTGCCAGCCGTCCGGGACAGGGGGCGTCAGGGGCCAACGTCCTGACTTTC.

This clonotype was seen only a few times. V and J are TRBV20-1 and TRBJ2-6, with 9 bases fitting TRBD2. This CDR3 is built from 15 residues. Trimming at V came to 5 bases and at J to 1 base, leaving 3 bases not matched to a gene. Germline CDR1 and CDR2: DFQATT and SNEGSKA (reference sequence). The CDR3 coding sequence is TGCAGTGCTTTAGCGGGGGCTTCTGGGGCCAACGTCCTGACTTTC. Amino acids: CSALAGASGANVLTF.

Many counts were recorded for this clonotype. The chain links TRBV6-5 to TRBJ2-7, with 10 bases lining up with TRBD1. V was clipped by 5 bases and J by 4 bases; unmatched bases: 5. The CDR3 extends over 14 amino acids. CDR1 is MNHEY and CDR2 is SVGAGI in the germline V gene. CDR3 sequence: CASSTDRGWYEQYF. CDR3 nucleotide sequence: TGTGCCAGCAGTACGGACAGGGGGTGGTACGAGCAGTACTTC.

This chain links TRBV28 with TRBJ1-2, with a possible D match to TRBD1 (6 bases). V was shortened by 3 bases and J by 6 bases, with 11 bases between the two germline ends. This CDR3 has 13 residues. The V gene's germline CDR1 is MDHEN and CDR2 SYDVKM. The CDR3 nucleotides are TGTGCCAGCAGTTTCAACAGGGAAAATGGCTACACCTTC. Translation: CASSFNRENGYTF.

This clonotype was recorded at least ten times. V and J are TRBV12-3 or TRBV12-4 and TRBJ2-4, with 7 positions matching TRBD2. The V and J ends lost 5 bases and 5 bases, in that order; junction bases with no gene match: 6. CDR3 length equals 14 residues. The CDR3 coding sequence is TGTGCCAGCAGTCATCTAGCGGCGCAAAACATTCAGTACTTC. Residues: CASSHLAAQNIQYF.

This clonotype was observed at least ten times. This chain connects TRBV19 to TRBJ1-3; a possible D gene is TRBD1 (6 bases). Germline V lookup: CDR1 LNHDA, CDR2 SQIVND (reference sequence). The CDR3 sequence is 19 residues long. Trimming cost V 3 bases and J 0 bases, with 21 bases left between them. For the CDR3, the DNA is TGTGCCAGTAGTATGGGGGGCGTGTACAGGCCCTTCTCTGGAAACACCATATATTTT. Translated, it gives CASSMGGVYRPFSGNTIYF.

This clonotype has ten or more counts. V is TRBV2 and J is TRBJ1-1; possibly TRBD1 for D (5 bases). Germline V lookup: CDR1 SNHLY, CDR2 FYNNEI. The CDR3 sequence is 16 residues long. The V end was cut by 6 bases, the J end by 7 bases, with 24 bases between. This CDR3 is CASRPGPGPILGEAFF. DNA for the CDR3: TGTGCCAGCAGACCGGGACCGGGTCCCATTTTGGGTGAAGCTTTCTTT.

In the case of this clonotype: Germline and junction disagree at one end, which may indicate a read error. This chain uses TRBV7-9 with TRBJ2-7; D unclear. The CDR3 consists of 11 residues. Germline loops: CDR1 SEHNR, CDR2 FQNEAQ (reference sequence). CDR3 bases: TGTGCCAGCAGCTCTAGTACGTCACATTCATTC. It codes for CASSSSTSHSF. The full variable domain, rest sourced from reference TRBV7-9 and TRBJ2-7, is DTGVSQNPRHKITKRGQNVTFRCDPISEHNRLYWYRQTLGQGPEFLTYFQNEAQLEKSRLLSDRFSAERPKGSFSTLEIQRTEQGDSAMYLCASSSSTSHSFGPGTRLTVT.

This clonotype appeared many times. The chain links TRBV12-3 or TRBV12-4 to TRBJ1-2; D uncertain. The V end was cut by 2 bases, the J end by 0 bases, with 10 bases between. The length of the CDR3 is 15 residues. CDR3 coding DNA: TGTGCCAGCAGTTTAATCGGCGGAGCTAACTATGGCTACACCTTC. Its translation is CASSLIGGANYGYTF.

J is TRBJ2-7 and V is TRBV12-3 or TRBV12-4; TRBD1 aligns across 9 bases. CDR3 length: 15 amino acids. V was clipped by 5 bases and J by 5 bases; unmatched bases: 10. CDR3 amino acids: CASSPPIGTGNEQYF. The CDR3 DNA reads TGTGCCAGCAGTCCACCAATAGGGACAGGGAACGAGCAGTACTTC.

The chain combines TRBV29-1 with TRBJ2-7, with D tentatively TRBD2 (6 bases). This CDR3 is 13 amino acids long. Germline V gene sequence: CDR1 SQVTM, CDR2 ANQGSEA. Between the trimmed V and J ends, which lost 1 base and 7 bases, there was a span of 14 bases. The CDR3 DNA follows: TGCAGCGTTGAAGCCCCTAGCGCTAGGGAGCAGTACTTC. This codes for CSVEAPSAREQYF.

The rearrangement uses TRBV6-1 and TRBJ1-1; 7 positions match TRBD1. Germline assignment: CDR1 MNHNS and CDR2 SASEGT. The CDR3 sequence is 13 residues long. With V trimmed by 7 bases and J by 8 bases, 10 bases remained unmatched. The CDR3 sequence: CASKDNPDREAFF. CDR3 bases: TGTGCCAGCAAGGATAACCCGGACAGGGAAGCTTTCTTT.

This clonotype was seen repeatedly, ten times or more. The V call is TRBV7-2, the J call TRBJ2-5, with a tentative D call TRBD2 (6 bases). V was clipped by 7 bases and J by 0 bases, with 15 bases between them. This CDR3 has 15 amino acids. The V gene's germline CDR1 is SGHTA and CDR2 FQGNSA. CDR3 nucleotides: TGTGCCAGCAACGACGCGGGGACCTACCAAGAGACCCAGTACTTC. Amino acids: CASNDAGTYQETQYF.

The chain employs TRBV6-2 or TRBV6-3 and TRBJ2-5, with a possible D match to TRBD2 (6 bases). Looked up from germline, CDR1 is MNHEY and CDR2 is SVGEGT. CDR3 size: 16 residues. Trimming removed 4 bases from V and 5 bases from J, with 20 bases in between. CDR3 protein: CASSWNRESLSETQYF. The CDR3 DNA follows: TGTGCCAGCAGTTGGAATCGGGAGTCACTGTCGGAGACCCAGTACTTC.

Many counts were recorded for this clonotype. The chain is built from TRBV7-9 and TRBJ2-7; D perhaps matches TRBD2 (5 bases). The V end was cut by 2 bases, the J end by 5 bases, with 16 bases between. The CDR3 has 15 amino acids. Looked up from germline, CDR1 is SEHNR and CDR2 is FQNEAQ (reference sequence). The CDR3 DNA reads TGTGCCAGCAGCTTACTGGGGAGAGAACTGAACGAGCAGTACTTC. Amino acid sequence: CASSLLGRELNEQYF.

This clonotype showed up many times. This chain's CDR3 is CASRKDRAGNYGYTF. The CDR3 bases are TGTGCCAGCAGGAAGGACAGGGCGGGTAACTATGGCTACACCTTC. V is TRBV6-1 and J is TRBJ1-2, with 8 positions matching TRBD1. The CDR3 length is 15 residues. Unmatched junction bases numbered 7, after V lost 6 bases and J lost 1 base. Germline V gene lookup returns CDR1 MNHNS and CDR2 SASEGT.

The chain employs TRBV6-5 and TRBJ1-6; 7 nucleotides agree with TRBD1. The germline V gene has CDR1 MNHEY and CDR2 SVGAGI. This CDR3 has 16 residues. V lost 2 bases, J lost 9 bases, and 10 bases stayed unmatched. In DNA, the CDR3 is TGTGCCAGCAGTTACACCTACCGGGACAGTCGTTCACCCCTCCACTTT. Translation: CASSYTYRDSRSPLHF.

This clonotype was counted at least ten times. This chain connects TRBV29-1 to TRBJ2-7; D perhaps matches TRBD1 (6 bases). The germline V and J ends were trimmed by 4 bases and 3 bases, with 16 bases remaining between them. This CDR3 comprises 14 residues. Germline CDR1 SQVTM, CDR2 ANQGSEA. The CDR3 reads CSVVGQGNNYEQYF. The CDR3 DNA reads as TGCAGCGTTGTTGGGCAGGGGAACAACTACGAGCAGTACTTC.

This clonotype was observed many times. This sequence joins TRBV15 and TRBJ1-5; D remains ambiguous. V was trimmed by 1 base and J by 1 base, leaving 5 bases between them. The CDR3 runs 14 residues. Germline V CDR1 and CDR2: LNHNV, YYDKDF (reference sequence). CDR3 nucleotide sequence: TGTGCCACCAGCAGAGGGGGAAGCAATCAGCCCCAGCATTTT. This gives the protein CATSRGGSNQPQHF. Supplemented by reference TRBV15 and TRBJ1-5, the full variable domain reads DAMVIQNPRYQVTQFGKPVTLSCSQTLNHNVMYWYQQKSSQAPKLLFHYYDKDFNNEADTPDNFQSRRPNTSFCFLDIRSPGLGDTAMYLCATSRGGSNQPQHFGDGTRLSIL.

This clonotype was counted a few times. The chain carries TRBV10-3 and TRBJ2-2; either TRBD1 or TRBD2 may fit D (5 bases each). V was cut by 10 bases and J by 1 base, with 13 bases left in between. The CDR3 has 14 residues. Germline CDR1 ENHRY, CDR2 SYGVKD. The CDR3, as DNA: TGTGCCACGGCCGGGGCACTGAACACCGGGGAGCTGTTTTTT. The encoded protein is CATAGALNTGELFF.

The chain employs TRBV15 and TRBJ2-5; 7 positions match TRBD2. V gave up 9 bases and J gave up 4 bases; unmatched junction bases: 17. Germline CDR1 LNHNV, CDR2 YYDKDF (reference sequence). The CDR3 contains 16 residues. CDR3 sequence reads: CATPSLAHGGTETQYF. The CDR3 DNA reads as TGTGCCACACCGTCACTAGCGCATGGAGGTACAGAGACCCAGTACTTC.

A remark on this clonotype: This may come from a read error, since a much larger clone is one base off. The CDR3 region is CASSPETGGYYGFTF. The DNA for the CDR3 is TGTGCCAGCAGCCCTGAGACAGGGGGCTATTATGGCTTCACCTTC. This chain uses TRBV7-6 with TRBJ1-2; TRBD1 agrees at 10 bases. The V gene's germline CDR1 is SGHVS and CDR2 FNYEAQ. The CDR3 consists of 15 residues.

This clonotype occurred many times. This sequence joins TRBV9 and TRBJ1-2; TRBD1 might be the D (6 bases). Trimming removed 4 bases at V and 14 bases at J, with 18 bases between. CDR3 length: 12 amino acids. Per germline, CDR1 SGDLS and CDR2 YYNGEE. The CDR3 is CASSPLGDRMTF. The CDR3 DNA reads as TGTGCCAGCAGCCCATTAGGTGACAGGATGACCTTC.

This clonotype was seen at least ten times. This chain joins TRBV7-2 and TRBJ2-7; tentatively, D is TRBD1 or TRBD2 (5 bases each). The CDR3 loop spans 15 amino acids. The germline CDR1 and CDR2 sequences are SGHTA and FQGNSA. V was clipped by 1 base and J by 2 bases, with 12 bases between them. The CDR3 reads CASSLVGRQTYEQYF. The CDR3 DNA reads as TGTGCCAGCAGCTTAGTGGGACGTCAGACCTACGAGCAGTACTTC. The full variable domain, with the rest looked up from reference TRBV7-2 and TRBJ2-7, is GAGVSQSPSNKVTEKGKDVELRCDPISGHTALYWYRQSLGQGLEFLIYFQGNSAPDKSGLPSDRFSAERTGGSVSTLTIQRTQQEDSAVYLCASSLVGRQTYEQYFGPGTRLTVT.

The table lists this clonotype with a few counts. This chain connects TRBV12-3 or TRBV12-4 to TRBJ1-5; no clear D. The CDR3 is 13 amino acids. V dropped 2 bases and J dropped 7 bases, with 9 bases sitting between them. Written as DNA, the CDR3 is TGTGCCAGCAGTTTAAGGCTCGGGCAGCCCCAGCATTTT. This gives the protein CASSLRLGQPQHF.

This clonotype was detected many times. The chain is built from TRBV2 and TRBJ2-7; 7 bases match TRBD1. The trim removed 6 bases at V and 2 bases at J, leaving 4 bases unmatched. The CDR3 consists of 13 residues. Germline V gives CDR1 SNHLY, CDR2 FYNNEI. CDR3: CASRLGQPYEQYF. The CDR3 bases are TGTGCCAGCAGACTGGGACAGCCCTACGAGCAGTACTTC.